This TCR beta chain was recorded in a study of blood T cell repertoires in COVID-19. Study as a whole: The United States, Italy and Spain supplied acute and convalescent COVID-19 samples. From T cells, B-cell-depleted T cells, or PBMCs came the material, which was cDNA or gDNA.

After removal of 3 bases from V and 6 bases from J, the junction contained 6 bases not matched to a gene. The CDR3 is made up of 14 amino acids. In germline, CDR1 is DFQATT, CDR2 SNEGSKA (reference sequence). As processed by the authors: It was from reference gene primer amplification that nucleated cell counts were estimated. Clones were read by immunoSEQ multiplex PCR, and TCRdb kept only the in-frame ones, dropping some. The V and J calls and clone size were taken over from that table, and D and trimming were inferred from the DNA. The table includes about 150,000 clones, 85% to 90% detected once.

The J gene is TRBJ2-1, the V gene TRBV20-1; 9 bases agree with TRBD2. This TCR was sampled from a woman in her forties with acute or convalescent COVID-19. The sample consisted of peripheral blood. CDR3 bases: TGCAGTGCTAGTGGGCTAGCGGGAAGCAATGAGCAGTTCTTC. This translates into CSASGLAGSNEQFF.